Presented here are 30 T cell receptor beta chains from one specimen sequenced in a study of blood T cell repertoires in COVID-19. The method was immunoSEQ multiplex PCR; TCRdb's version includes in-frame clones alone and lacks a portion of them. The table includes about 100,000 clones, under 90% detected once. Sequenced sample: peripheral blood. Source of these receptors: a human donor with active COVID-19. The donor label of this sample is uncertain.

The chain has TRBV7-6 and TRBJ1-3; TRBD1 is a possible D gene (6 bases). The CDR3 has 14 residues. V lost 3 bases and J lost 1, with 7 bases in between. Per the germline V gene, CDR1 is SGHVS and CDR2 is FNYEAQ. The chain's CDR3 is CASSLDRSGNTIYF. The CDR3 nucleotides are TGTGCCAGCAGCTTGGACAGATCTGGAAACACCATATATTTT.

The V gene is TRBV5-6, the J gene TRBJ1-2; 9 bases line up with TRBD1. The CDR3 has 15 residues. Trimming removed 2 bases from V and 1 base from J; junction bases left unmatched: 3. Germline V lookup: CDR1 SGHDT, CDR2 YYEEEE. CDR3 nucleotides: TGTGCCAGCAGCTTCCGACAGGGGGATAACTATGGCTACACCTTC. This sequence encodes CASSFRQGDNYGYTF.

This clone was counted only a few times. The V gene is TRBV5-6, the J gene TRBJ1-6; perhaps TRBD1 as D (5 bases). The V and J ends lost 2 bases and 5 bases respectively, with 8 bases between them. The germline V gene has CDR1 SGHDT and CDR2 YYEEEE. This CDR3 is 14 amino acids long. In DNA, the CDR3 is TGTGCCAGCAGCTTCGGACATAATAATTCACCCCTCCACTTT. This translates into CASSFGHNNSPLHF.

The V call is TRBV2, the J call TRBJ2-3; 16 bases map to TRBD2. This CDR3 is 20 amino acids long. The J segment lost 4 bases and the V segment lost 8 bases, leaving 18 bases of the junction unmatched. The germline V gene encodes CDR1 SNHLY and CDR2 FYNNEI. The CDR3 DNA reads TGTGCCAGCCCCCCCCCAGGGACTAGCGGGGGGGCTGGTCCAGCAGATACGCAGTATTTT. Translating gives CASPPPGTSGGAGPADTQYF.

J is TRBJ1-6 and V is TRBV14; TRBD1 agrees at 7 bases. The CDR3 is 14 amino acids. Germline V CDR1 and CDR2: SGHDN, FVKESK. The J segment lost 7 bases and the V segment lost 3 bases, leaving 3 bases of the junction unmatched. The CDR3: CASSHRQGNSPLHF. CDR3 nucleotides: TGTGCCAGCAGCCACCGACAGGGCAATTCACCCCTCCACTTT.

The V and J genes are TRBV5-4 and TRBJ1-4; D is ambiguous. This CDR3 has 13 amino acids. Germline CDR1 SGHNT, CDR2 YYREEE (reference sequence). The V end lost 5 bases, the J end lost 8 bases, and 13 bases lay between the germline ends. CDR3 sequence (DNA): TGTGCCAGCAGGCCCTTGTCGGGAGAAAAACTGTTTTTT. Protein: CASRPLSGEKLFF.

The genes are TRBV11-2 and TRBJ2-7, with TRBD1 as a possible D gene (6 bases). The CDR3 is made up of 13 amino acids. V lost 1 base to trimming and J lost 3 bases, with 7 bases between them. Germline loops: CDR1 SGHAT, CDR2 FQNNGV. The CDR3 sequence: CASSLGDIYEQYF. The CDR3 coding sequence is TGTGCCAGCAGCTTAGGGGACATCTACGAGCAGTACTTC.

The chain links TRBV4-3 to TRBJ1-4; D might be TRBD1 (6 bases). Germline-derived CDR1 and CDR2 are LGHNA and YSLEER. The CDR3 is made up of 18 amino acids. V lost 0 bases, J lost 0 bases, and 14 bases lay in between. The CDR3 region is CASSQDLIGGTTNEKLFF. The CDR3 bases are TGCGCCAGCAGCCAAGATTTGATAGGGGGTACAACTAATGAAAAACTGTTTTTT.

The rearrangement uses TRBV3-1 (or the pseudogene TRBV3-2) and TRBJ1-4, with D unresolved. V was cut by 0 bases and J by 3 bases, with 8 bases left in between. The CDR3 covers 15 residues. Germline assignment: CDR1 LGHDT and CDR2 YNNKEL (reference sequence). The CDR3 reads CASSQDPGPNEKLFF. For the CDR3, the DNA is TGTGCCAGCAGCCAAGATCCGGGTCCTAATGAAAAACTGTTTTTT.

This rearrangement joins TRBV28 to TRBJ1-5, with 10 bases fitting TRBD1. The CDR3 has 14 residues. Looked up from germline, CDR1 is MDHEN and CDR2 is SYDVKM. The V gene end was trimmed by 10 bases and the J gene end by 10 bases; junction bases not matched to a gene: 13. The CDR3 sequence is CAKQPGQGYYPQHF. The CDR3 bases are TGTGCCAAACAACCGGGACAGGGGTATTATCCCCAGCATTTT. Full variable domain (rest looked up from reference TRBV28 and TRBJ1-5): DVKVTQSSRYLVKRTGEKVFLECVQDMDHENMFWYRQDPGLGLRLIYFSYDVKMKEKGDIPEGYSVSREKKERFSLILESASTNQTSMYLCAKQPGQGYYPQHFGDGTRLSIL.

The rearrangement uses TRBV12-3 or TRBV12-4 and TRBJ1-1, with D unclear. The CDR3 length is 11 residues. The ends were cut back, 6 bases at V and 5 bases at J, with 7 bases in the middle. CDR3 loop: CASSRRTEAFF. CDR3 sequence (DNA): TGTGCCAGCAGCCGGAGGACTGAAGCTTTCTTT.

The chain uses TRBV5-6 and TRBJ2-3, with TRBD2 as a possible D gene (6 bases). The V end lost 5 bases, the J end lost 2 bases, and 21 bases lay between the germline ends. This CDR3 contains 17 residues. Germline CDR1 and CDR2: SGHDT and YYEEEE. The CDR3 protein is CASRKSKIAGLTDTQYF. The CDR3 DNA follows: TGTGCCAGCAGAAAAAGTAAAATCGCGGGGCTCACAGATACGCAGTATTTT.

The rearrangement uses TRBV5-6 and TRBJ2-1; the D gene is possibly TRBD2 (6 bases). Per the germline V gene, CDR1 is SGHDT and CDR2 is YYEEEE. V was trimmed by 1 base and J by 3 bases, leaving 14 bases between them. This CDR3 spans 16 amino acids. The CDR3, as DNA: TGTGCCAGCAGCTTGTGGGGCGGGGAGCACTACAATGAGCAGTTCTTC. It is translated as CASSLWGGEHYNEQFF.

The chain is built from TRBV7-2 and TRBJ2-1; a weak D match, TRBD1 (5 bases). The CDR3 spans 15 residues. From germline, CDR1 is SGHTA and CDR2 FQGNSA. The V and J ends lost 1 base and 2 bases respectively, with 9 bases between them. The CDR3 sequence: CASSLVAGTYNEQFF. Here the CDR3 DNA reads TGTGCCAGCAGCTTAGTGGCAGGGACCTACAATGAGCAGTTCTTC. Full variable domain (missing parts from reference TRBV7-2 and TRBJ2-1): GAGVSQSPSNKVTEKGKDVELRCDPISGHTALYWYRQSLGQGLEFLIYFQGNSAPDKSGLPSDRFSAERTGGSVSTLTIQRTQQEDSAVYLCASSLVAGTYNEQFFGPGTRLTVL.

This chain uses TRBV3-1 (or the pseudogene TRBV3-2) with TRBJ1-2; the D is unclear. The V end was cut by 0 bases, the J end by 7 bases, with 12 bases between. Germline loops: CDR1 LGHDT, CDR2 YNNKEL (reference sequence). The CDR3 is 14 amino acids. The CDR3 protein is CASSQDSGWGGYTF. The CDR3 nucleotides read TGTGCCAGCAGCCAAGATTCGGGGTGGGGTGGCTACACCTTC.

V and J are TRBV5-8 and TRBJ1-1, with 7 positions matching TRBD1. The junction had 5 bases not matched to a gene; V was cut back by 4 bases and J by 8 bases. The CDR3 contains 12 residues. The germline V gene encodes CDR1 SGHTS and CDR2 YDEGEE. This chain's CDR3 is CASSLRTGEAFF. The CDR3 bases are TGTGCCAGCAGCCTACGGACAGGAGAAGCTTTCTTT.

The chain employs TRBV7-2 and TRBJ1-2, with a tentative D call TRBD1 (5 bases). Looked up from germline, CDR1 is SGHTA and CDR2 is FQGNSA. The CDR3 runs 15 residues. The V end was cut by 1 base, the J end by 4 bases, with 13 bases between. The CDR3 nucleotides read TGTGCCAGCAGCTTAGGTGTGGGGCAGCTCTATGGCTACACCTTC. Translated, it gives CASSLGVGQLYGYTF.

J is TRBJ1-3 and V is TRBV7-6; D perhaps matches TRBD1 (5 bases). The germline V gene has CDR1 SGHVS and CDR2 FNYEAQ. The CDR3 is made up of 14 amino acids. V lost 2 bases to trimming and J lost 4 bases, with 9 bases between them. DNA for the CDR3: TGTGCCAGCAGCTTATCAGGGTTCGGAAACACCATATATTTT. Protein: CASSLSGFGNTIYF. Complete variable domain (other parts from reference TRBV7-6 and TRBJ1-3): GAGVSQSPRYKVTKRGQDVALRCDPISGHVSLYWYRQALGQGPEFLTYFNYEAQQDKSGLPNDRFSAERPEGSISTLTIQRTEQRDSAMYRCASSLSGFGNTIYFGEGSWLTVV.

V is TRBV7-2 and J is TRBJ2-3; tentatively, D is TRBD1 (5 bases). V was cut by 5 bases and J by 1 base, with 13 bases left in between. This CDR3 comprises 15 residues. CDR1 is SGHTA, CDR2 FQGNSA, per germline. The CDR3 bases are TGTGCCAGCAGCCCCAGGGTAGGGGGCACAGATACGCAGTATTTT. The encoded protein is CASSPRVGGTDTQYF.

The genes are TRBV12-5 and TRBJ2-7, with D maybe TRBD1 (6 bases). The germline V gene encodes CDR1 LGHNT and CDR2 FRNRAP. V was trimmed by 1 base and J by 6 bases, leaving 13 bases between them. The CDR3 sequence is 14 residues long. The CDR3 reads CASGLGQTGTEQYF. CDR3 nucleotides: TGTGCTAGTGGTTTGGGACAAACAGGGACCGAGCAGTACTTC.

The V call is TRBV27, the J call TRBJ1-2; no clear D. CDR3 length equals 15 residues. Germline values: CDR1 MNHEY, CDR2 SMNVEV (reference sequence). Trimming shortened V by 3 bases and J by 8 bases, and 19 bases separated the two germline ends. Here the CDR3 DNA reads TGTGCCAGCAGTTTCAGGCCGTCACCTATGATAGGCTACACCTTC. It specifies CASSFRPSPMIGYTF.

The chain couples TRBV29-1 to TRBJ2-2, with 7 bases aligning to TRBD2. Per the germline V gene, CDR1 is SQVTM and CDR2 is ANQGSEA. The CDR3 runs 12 residues. Unmatched junction bases numbered 0, after V lost 3 bases and J lost 5 bases. In DNA form, the CDR3 reads TGCAGCGTTGAGCGGGAGACCGGGGAGCTGTTTTTT. Protein: CSVERETGELFF.

This rearrangement joins TRBV19 to TRBJ2-7, with 10 bases that match TRBD1. Unmatched junction bases numbered 12, after V lost 4 bases and J lost 3 bases. Germline V CDR1 and CDR2: LNHDA, SQIVND (reference sequence). The CDR3 spans 17 residues. This CDR3 reads CASSTSPWTGGVYEQYF. The CDR3 bases are TGTGCCAGTAGTACATCCCCTTGGACAGGGGGGGTCTACGAGCAGTACTTC.

The chain couples TRBV12-5 to TRBJ1-6, with D perhaps matching TRBD1 (5 bases). The ends were cut back, 6 bases at V and 6 bases at J, with 15 bases in the middle. Germline values: CDR1 LGHNT, CDR2 FRNRAP. The CDR3 consists of 15 residues. The CDR3 region is CASGKDTRGNSPLHF. In DNA, the CDR3 is TGTGCTAGTGGGAAGGACACCCGAGGTAATTCACCCCTCCACTTT. Complete variable domain (other parts from reference TRBV12-5 and TRBJ1-6): DARVTQTPRHKVTEMGQEVTMRCQPILGHNTVFWYRQTMMQGLELLAYFRNRAPLDDSGMPKDRFSAEMPDATLATLKIQPSEPRDSAVYFCASGKDTRGNSPLHFGNGTRLTVT.

The chain uses TRBV7-6 and TRBJ2-1; 7 bases are a match to TRBD2. CDR1 is SGHVS, CDR2 FNYEAQ, per germline. The CDR3 is 15 residues long. J was trimmed by 0 bases and V by 6 bases; bases with no gene match: 5. The CDR3 loop reads CASSGGGSSYNEQFF. DNA for the CDR3: TGTGCCAGCAGTGGAGGCGGGAGCTCCTACAATGAGCAGTTCTTC.

The V call is TRBV18, the J call TRBJ2-3; 13 bases are a match to TRBD2. The CDR3 is made up of 15 amino acids. CDR1 and CDR2 (germline): KGHSH, LQKENI. The V and J ends lost 3 bases and 6 bases, in that order; junction bases with no gene match: 3. CDR3 sequence (DNA): TGTGCCAGCTCACCGGGACTAGCGGGGAATGATACGCAGTATTTT. As protein: CASSPGLAGNDTQYF. Variable domain in full (rest from reference TRBV18 and TRBJ2-3): NAGVMQNPRHLVRRRGQEARLRCSPMKGHSHVYWYRQLPEEGLKFMVYLQKENIIDESGMPKERFSAEFPKEGPSILRIQQVVRGDSAAYFCASSPGLAGNDTQYFGPGTRLTVL.

The J gene is TRBJ2-4, the V gene TRBV27; D not certain. Germline CDR1 MNHEY, CDR2 SMNVEV (reference sequence). V was shortened by 2 bases and J by 0 bases, with 5 bases between the two germline ends. The CDR3 consists of 14 residues. CDR3 region: CASSLQVAKNIQYF. CDR3 nucleotides: TGTGCCAGCAGTTTACAGGTAGCCAAAAACATTCAGTACTTC.

The chain links TRBV19 to TRBJ2-7; D is uncertain. Germline-derived CDR1 and CDR2 are LNHDA and SQIVND (reference sequence). The CDR3 covers 16 residues. Trimming stripped 8 bases from V and 0 bases from J, with 20 bases between. This CDR3 reads CASRSSRGAGSYEQYF. As DNA, the CDR3 is TGTGCCAGTCGTTCATCCCGAGGCGCCGGCTCCTACGAGCAGTACTTC.

This chain connects TRBV6-5 to TRBJ2-1, with a tentative D call TRBD1 (5 bases). The CDR3 runs to 15 residues. Germline V gene sequence: CDR1 MNHEY, CDR2 SVGAGI. Trimming shortened V by 6 bases and J by 3 bases, and 15 bases separated the two germline ends. The CDR3: CASSQGSWGYNEQFF. The CDR3 bases are TGTGCCAGCAGCCAGGGTTCGTGGGGCTACAATGAGCAGTTCTTC.

The chain joins TRBV29-1 to TRBJ1-4; 9 nucleotides align to TRBD1. This CDR3 spans 14 amino acids. V lost 4 bases, J lost 0 bases, and 0 bases stayed unmatched. Germline V gives CDR1 SQVTM, CDR2 ANQGSEA. The CDR3 loop is CSVGDRATNEKLFF. DNA of the CDR3: TGCAGCGTTGGGGACAGGGCAACTAATGAAAAACTGTTTTTT.